Listed here are 30 T cell receptor beta chains from one sample, sequenced in a study of cytomegalovirus exposure and HLA in healthy donors. PCR involved 60 Vbeta and 13 Jbeta primers. Measured with immunoSEQ multiplex PCR; TCRdb has only the in-frame clones, and not every one. The table includes 210,000 or so clones, 65% to 80% detected once. Sequences were obtained from PBMCs. The receptor source for this set is a girl aged 2-10 years in good health and CMV-seronegative.

This clone was detected only once. The genes are TRBV7-2 and TRBJ1-1, with D possibly TRBD1 on 6 matching bases. Germline V gene data show CDR1 as SGHTA and CDR2 as FQGNSA. The CDR3 spans 14 residues. V lost 3 bases to trimming and J lost 8 bases, with 16 bases between them. The CDR3, as DNA: TGTGCCAGCAGCTTCATCGGGGGCGGGGGAGAAGCTTTCTTT. This sequence encodes CASSFIGGGGEAFF.

The gene calls are TRBV15 and TRBJ1-3; D gene ambiguous. Trimming took off 4 bases at V and 4 bases at J, with 5 bases between the two ends. Germline V gene lookup returns CDR1 LNHNV and CDR2 YYDKDF (reference sequence). The CDR3 covers 12 residues. CDR3 protein: CATSILGNTIYF. CDR3 DNA: TGTGCCACCAGCATACTGGGAAACACCATATATTTT.

The chain recombines TRBV7-9 with TRBJ1-1, with unresolved D. Trimming removed 1 base at V and 1 base at J, with 10 bases between. The CDR3 runs 15 residues. The germline V gene has CDR1 SEHNR and CDR2 FQNEAQ (reference sequence). This CDR3 reads CASSLGGATNTEAFF. The CDR3 DNA reads as TGTGCCAGCAGCTTAGGAGGTGCGACGAACACTGAAGCTTTCTTT.

The gene calls are TRBV19 and TRBJ2-4, with D possibly TRBD1 on 6 matching bases. The germline V gene has CDR1 LNHDA and CDR2 SQIVND (reference sequence). The CDR3 totals 15 residues. V lost 3 bases to trimming and J lost 5 bases, with 14 bases between them. CDR3: CASSMQVAGENIQYF. The CDR3, as DNA: TGTGCCAGTAGTATGCAGGTGGCAGGGGAAAACATTCAGTACTTC.

The rearrangement links TRBV5-6 to TRBJ2-3; D uncertain. CDR1 SGHDT and CDR2 YYEEEE come from the germline V gene. V gave up 2 bases and J gave up 2 bases, with 9 bases separating them. The CDR3 loop spans 14 amino acids. The CDR3 DNA sequence: TGTGCCAGCAGCTTCGGCAGGATCACAGATACGCAGTATTTT. The encoded protein is CASSFGRITDTQYF.

This chain links TRBV18 with TRBJ2-5, with a possible D match to TRBD2 (6 bases). Germline CDR1 KGHSH, CDR2 LQKENI. This CDR3 spans 19 amino acids. The V end was cut by 5 bases, the J end by 3 bases, with 28 bases between. The CDR3 reads CASSTLRREIEVPKETQYF. The CDR3 region has the DNA TGTGCCAGCTCAACCCTCAGGAGGGAGATAGAAGTTCCGAAAGAGACCCAGTACTTC.

Only one count was recorded for this clone. The V and J genes are TRBV6-5 and TRBJ2-7; D is possibly TRBD1 (6 bases). V was trimmed by 6 bases and J by 3 bases, leaving 15 bases between them. Germline assignment: CDR1 MNHEY and CDR2 SVGAGI. The CDR3 is 14 residues long. The CDR3 sequence: CASRFSGTNYEQYF. CDR3 DNA: TGTGCCAGCAGATTCTCAGGGACAAACTACGAGCAGTACTTC.

This chain uses TRBV7-2 with TRBJ2-7, with D unresolved. The germline gives CDR1 SGHTA, CDR2 FQGNSA. The CDR3 contains 13 residues. V lost 1 base to trimming and J lost 2 bases, with 6 bases between them. CDR3 amino acids: CASSLDNTYEQYF. The CDR3, as DNA: TGTGCCAGCAGCTTAGACAATACCTACGAGCAGTACTTC. Variable domain in full (rest from reference TRBV7-2 and TRBJ2-7): GAGVSQSPSNKVTEKGKDVELRCDPISGHTALYWYRQSLGQGLEFLIYFQGNSAPDKSGLPSDRFSAERTGGSVSTLTIQRTQQEDSAVYLCASSLDNTYEQYFGPGTRLTVT.

The CDR3 region is CASSTGTSGLWGYEQYF. In DNA form, the CDR3 reads TGTGCCAGCTCAACGGGGACTAGCGGGTTGTGGGGCTACGAGCAGTACTTC. V gene TRBV18 combines with J gene TRBJ2-7, with 12 bases lining up with TRBD2. The CDR3 consists of 17 residues. The V gene end was trimmed by 5 bases and the J gene end by 3 bases; junction bases not matched to a gene: 11. Germline-derived CDR1 and CDR2 are KGHSH and LQKENI.

The chain is built from TRBV6-1 and TRBJ1-1; D possibly corresponds to TRBD1 (6 bases). The germline gives CDR1 MNHNS, CDR2 SASEGT. V lost 10 bases to trimming and J lost 7 bases, with 19 bases between them. This CDR3 spans 13 amino acids. CDR3 in DNA: TGTGCCACCACTGAACAGGGCCCGTTTGAAGCTTTCTTT. Its translation is CATTEQGPFEAFF.

The chain is built from TRBV6-1 and TRBJ2-1; weak D call: TRBD2 (7 bases). Trimming left V 1 base short and J 7 bases short, with 17 bases between. Germline loops: CDR1 MNHNS, CDR2 SASEGT. CDR3 length: 16 residues. CDR3 in DNA: TGTGCCAGCAGTGAAGACCTAAGGGAGGGGGGAAATGAGCAGTTCTTC. It yields the protein CASSEDLREGGNEQFF.

The V and J genes are TRBV29-1 and TRBJ1-2; 8 bases line up with TRBD1. Trimming removed 6 bases from V and 3 bases from J; junction bases left unmatched: 9. Germline V gene sequence: CDR1 SQVTM, CDR2 ANQGSEA. This CDR3 is 14 amino acids long. DNA of the CDR3: TGCAGCGTGGATGCGACAGGGGCCCACTATGGCTACACCTTC. This codes for CSVDATGAHYGYTF.

The chain uses TRBV2 and TRBJ1-2; 7 bases fit TRBD1. CDR1 SNHLY and CDR2 FYNNEI come from the germline V gene. The CDR3 contains 12 residues. V lost 5 bases, J lost 8 bases, and 5 bases stayed unmatched. CDR3 residues: CASSRQGSGYTF. CDR3 sequence (DNA): TGTGCCAGCAGTCGACAGGGAAGCGGCTACACCTTC. The full variable domain, rest sourced from reference TRBV2 and TRBJ1-2, is EPEVTQTPSHQVTQMGQEVILRCVPISNHLYFYWYRQILGQKVEFLVSFYNNEISEKSEIFDDQFSVERPDGSNFTLKIRSTKLEDSAMYFCASSRQGSGYTFGSGTRLTVV.

This clone turned up a few times. The CDR3 here is CSVSLGRVTEAFF. CDR3 sequence (DNA): TGCAGCGTTTCTCTGGGGAGGGTCACTGAAGCTTTCTTT. The V call is TRBV29-1, the J call TRBJ1-1; no definite D call. CDR3 length equals 13 residues. The germline V gene has CDR1 SQVTM and CDR2 ANQGSEA. Trimming took 5 bases from V and 4 from J, leaving 14 bases between them.

V and J are TRBV23-1 and TRBJ2-2; 10 bases are a match to TRBD1. TRBV23-1 is an open reading frame, and its role is uncertain. V gave up 4 bases and J gave up 1 base; unmatched junction bases: 12. This CDR3 comprises 19 residues. The CDR3 spells CASSRIGTGDFGNTGELFF. In nucleotides, the CDR3 is TGCGCCAGCAGTCGAATCGGGACAGGGGATTTTGGGAACACCGGGGAGCTGTTTTTT.

CDR3 loop: CASSLPGGESLFF. CDR3 sequence (DNA): TGTGCCAGCTCACTCCCAGGGGGCGAGAGTCTTTTCTTC. This rearrangement joins TRBV18 to TRBJ2-1, with TRBD1 identical over 8 bases. The CDR3 has 13 residues. J gave up 16 bases and V 4 bases, and 12 bases lay outside the gene matches. CDR1 KGHSH and CDR2 LQKENI come from the germline V gene.

The gene calls are TRBV5-1 and TRBJ2-2; 13 nucleotides align to TRBD2. This CDR3 is built from 18 residues. Germline loops: CDR1 SGHRS, CDR2 YFSETQ. Unmatched junction bases numbered 5, after V lost 3 bases and J lost 0 bases. CDR3 protein: CASSWGLAGQTNTGELFF. The CDR3 nucleotides are TGCGCCAGCAGCTGGGGACTAGCGGGACAGACGAACACCGGGGAGCTGTTTTTT.

The chain combines TRBV2 with TRBJ1-5, with D perhaps TRBD1 (5 bases). Germline values: CDR1 SNHLY, CDR2 FYNNEI. This CDR3 has 21 amino acids. V was shortened by 4 bases and J by 7 bases, with 35 bases between the two germline ends. The CDR3 loop is CASSAAWDYKSSRGGEQPQHF. The CDR3 DNA follows: TGTGCCAGCAGTGCGGCATGGGACTACAAATCGTCCCGTGGAGGAGAGCAGCCCCAGCATTTT. Drawing the rest from reference TRBV2 and TRBJ1-5, the complete variable domain is EPEVTQTPSHQVTQMGQEVILRCVPISNHLYFYWYRQILGQKVEFLVSFYNNEISEKSEIFDDQFSVERPDGSNFTLKIRSTKLEDSAMYFCASSAAWDYKSSRGGEQPQHFGDGTRLSIL.

CDR3 protein: CASSNRGYYGYTF. The DNA for the CDR3 is TGTGCCAGCAGTAACAGGGGTTACTATGGCTACACCTTC. The chain is built from TRBV6-5 and TRBJ1-2; 7 bases agree with TRBD1. V was clipped by 5 bases and J by 3 bases; unmatched bases: 3. CDR3 size: 13 residues. Germline loops: CDR1 MNHEY, CDR2 SVGAGI.

The chain is built from TRBV6-5 and TRBJ1-1; a possible D gene is TRBD1 (6 bases). Germline CDR1 is MNHEY and CDR2 is SVGAGI. V gave up 7 bases and J gave up 0 bases, with 15 bases separating them. This CDR3 is built from 15 residues. Here the CDR3 DNA reads TGTGCCAGCAACGCACAGGGAAACATGAACACTGAAGCTTTCTTT. Translated, it gives CASNAQGNMNTEAFF.

The chain employs TRBV9 and TRBJ2-7; 11 nucleotides agree with TRBD1. V lost 3 bases and J lost 3; bases outside the gene matches: 5. The CDR3 is 15 amino acids. CDR1 is SGDLS and CDR2 is YYNGEE in the germline V gene. DNA for the CDR3: TGTGCCAGCAGCGACCCCGGGACAGGGGGCTACGAGCAGTACTTC. Protein: CASSDPGTGGYEQYF.

This clone appeared once. The chain is built from TRBV5-1 and TRBJ2-5, with 7 bases identical to TRBD1. This CDR3 spans 18 amino acids. The trim removed 0 bases at V and 0 bases at J, leaving 11 bases unmatched. Germline CDR1 is SGHRS and CDR2 is YFSETQ. CDR3 sequence: CASSLGIGGWGYQETQYF. The CDR3 region has the DNA TGCGCCAGCAGCTTGGGGATAGGGGGCTGGGGGTACCAAGAGACCCAGTACTTC. Drawing the rest from reference TRBV5-1 and TRBJ2-5, the complete variable domain is KAGVTQTPRYLIKTRGQQVTLSCSPISGHRSVSWYQQTPGQGLQFLFEYFSETQRNKGNFPGRFSGRQFSNSRSEMNVSTLELGDSALYLCASSLGIGGWGYQETQYFGPGTRLLVL.

The V and J genes are TRBV7-9 and TRBJ2-7; D might be TRBD1 (6 bases). CDR3 length: 14 amino acids. Germline assignment: CDR1 SEHNR and CDR2 FQNEAQ (reference sequence). The V end lost 4 bases, the J end lost 2 bases, and 12 bases lay between the germline ends. The CDR3 DNA sequence: TGTGCCAGCAGCTCGACAGGTCCAACCTACGAGCAGTACTTC. Translation gives CASSSTGPTYEQYF.

The J gene is TRBJ2-5, the V gene TRBV5-1, with 7 bases aligning to TRBD2. With 7 bases clipped from V and 5 bases from J, the junction kept 17 bases outside the gene matches. Germline-derived CDR1 and CDR2 are SGHRS and YFSETQ. CDR3 length equals 16 residues. CDR3 sequence (DNA): TGCGCCAGCGCTTCACGGTCGGCGGGGGTGATGGAGACCCAGTACTTC. As protein: CASASRSAGVMETQYF.

Note on this clone: One junction end does not reproduce the germline sequence, and a read error may be involved. J is TRBJ1-2 and V is TRBV2; D is possibly TRBD1 (6 bases). The CDR3 consists of 15 residues. Per the germline V gene, CDR1 is SNHLY and CDR2 is FYNNEI. This CDR3 is CASREGQSSNYGYTF. In DNA form, the CDR3 reads TGTGCCAGCAGAGAAGGACAGAGCTCTAACTATGGCTACACCTTC. The entire variable domain, with the rest obtained from reference TRBV2 and TRBJ1-2, is as follows: EPEVTQTPSHQVTQMGQEVILRCVPISNHLYFYWYRQILGQKVEFLVSFYNNEISEKSEIFDDQFSVERPDGSNFTLKIRSTKLEDSAMYFCASREGQSSNYGYTFGSGTRLTVV.

This sequence joins TRBV11-1 and TRBJ2-1; no clear D gene. In germline, CDR1 is SGHAT, CDR2 FQDESV (reference sequence). The CDR3 covers 14 residues. Deletions cut 5 bases from V and 2 bases from J, with 10 bases between. The CDR3 DNA follows: TGTGCCAGCAGCCGCGCCTATACCTACAATGAGCAGTTCTTC. As protein: CASSRAYTYNEQFF.

This clone was found a few times. The chain couples TRBV5-4 to TRBJ1-1, with 7 bases fitting TRBD1. The length of the CDR3 is 12 residues. Trimming removed 3 bases from V and 6 bases from J; junction bases left unmatched: 2. Germline V gene sequence: CDR1 SGHNT, CDR2 YYREEE (reference sequence). This CDR3 is CASSSRGPEAFF. The DNA for the CDR3 is TGTGCCAGCAGCTCGAGGGGGCCTGAAGCTTTCTTT.

The V and J genes are TRBV4-2 and TRBJ2-1; 7 bases are a match to TRBD2. V shed 0 bases, J shed 4 bases, and the junction held 12 bases outside the gene matches. The germline V gene encodes CDR1 LGHNA and CDR2 YNFKEQ. The CDR3 has 18 residues. Written as DNA, the CDR3 is TGTGCCAGCAGCCAAGATGTAATGGGAGCGGGATTGTACAATGAGCAGTTCTTC. Protein: CASSQDVMGAGLYNEQFF.

This chain joins TRBV7-3 and TRBJ1-2; 9 nucleotides agree with TRBD1. Germline V CDR1 and CDR2: SGHTA, FQGTGA. Unmatched junction bases numbered 2, after V lost 3 bases and J lost 6 bases. The CDR3 sequence is 13 residues long. The CDR3 protein is CASSFTGGDGYTF. The CDR3 nucleotides are TGTGCCAGCAGCTTCACAGGGGGCGATGGCTACACCTTC. Drawing the rest from reference TRBV7-3 and TRBJ1-2, the complete variable domain is GAGVSQTPSNKVTEKGKYVELRCDPISGHTALYWYRQSLGQGPEFLIYFQGTGAADDSGLPNDRFFAVRPEGSVSTLKIQRTERGDSAVYLCASSFTGGDGYTFGSGTRLTVV.

The chain links TRBV13 to TRBJ2-5, with TRBD2 identical over 8 bases. Germline-derived CDR1 and CDR2 are PRHDT and FYEKMQ (reference sequence). The ends lost 1 base at V and 4 bases at J; junction bases unmatched: 8. This CDR3 contains 16 residues. In DNA, the CDR3 is TGTGCCAGCAGCTTAGCCGGGGGGGCAGAAATAGAGACCCAGTACTTC. Its translation: CASSLAGGAEIETQYF.